This is a list of T cell receptor beta chains from one sample in a study of blood T cells in healthy people across ages. TCRdb recomputed calls from the 5' RACE reads with MiXCR, one row per CDR3 protein. Counted here are 800,000 to 950,000 distinct CDR3 sequences, about 28% occurring once; the ten biggest clones make up 10%. These data were also reused for a study on T cells of mothers and their children.

Sequenced sample: blood. The receptors originated from a middle-aged woman in good health. CDR3s include the opening cysteine and the closing phenylalanine or tryptophan. The D gene is left open where the match is weak. The listing skips clone size in some rows; elsewhere it reads once, few, many or a size class.

clone_size | cdr3_length | d_call | j_call | v_call | cdr3_nt | cdr3_aa
. | 13 | . | TRBJ1-1 | TRBV6-6 | TGTGCCAGCAATCCGGGAAGGGTCACTGAAGCTTTCTTT | CASNPGRVTEAFF
many | 15 | . | TRBJ2-1 | TRBV20-1 | TGCAGTGCTAGAGACCCCGGGGACTTGTACAATGAGCAGTTCTTC | CSARDPGDLYNEQFF
few | 16 | TRBD2 | TRBJ2-3 | TRBV15 | TGTGCCACCAGCAGGATAGCGGGGGGGGATACAGATACGCAGTATTTT | CATSRIAGGDTDTQYF
many | 15 | . | TRBJ2-4 | TRBV15 | TGTGCCACCAGCAGGGAGGGACAGCCCAAAAACATTCAGTACTTC | CATSREGQPKNIQYF
many | 14 | . | TRBJ1-2 | TRBV20-1 | TGCAGTGCTAGAAGCATAGACTTTCTCTATGGCTACACCTTC | CSARSIDFLYGYTF
many | 15 | TRBD1 | TRBJ2-7 | TRBV5-6 | TGTGCCAGCAGCCTGTTGGGACAGACGACCTCCGAGCAGTACTTC | CASSLLGQTTSEQYF
. | 15 | . | TRBJ2-2 | TRBV27 | TGTGCCAGCAGCCGGGCCACTACGAACACCGGGGAGCTGTTTTTT | CASSRATTNTGELFF
many | 13 | TRBD2 | TRBJ2-7 | TRBV28 | TGTGCCAGCAGGTGGGGAGGGGACTACGAGCAGTACTTC | CASRWGGDYEQYF
. | 13 | TRBD1 | TRBJ1-2 | TRBV20-1 | TGCAGTGCGCCGACAGGGAAAGGCTATGGCTACACCTTC | CSAPTGKGYGYTF
many | 19 | TRBD1 | TRBJ2-6 | TRBV7-9 | TGTGCCAGCAGGTTAGGAGTAGGACAGGGGGCCGGTGGGGCCAACGTCCTGACTTTC | CASRLGVGQGAGGANVLTF
. | 15 | TRBD1 | TRBJ2-7 | TRBV4-1 | TGCGCCAGCGGCCAGCCGGGACAGGTCAGGAGTGAGCAGTACTTC | CASGQPGQVRSEQYF
few | 15 | . | TRBJ1-5 | TRBV6-6 | TGTGCCAGCAGTTTAGAGAGGGACGGCAATCAGCCCCAGCATTTT | CASSLERDGNQPQHF
few | 14 | . | TRBJ1-4 | TRBV12-3/TRBV12-4 | TGTGCCAGCAGGGGAGGGGCAACTAATGAAAAACTGTTTTTT | CASRGGATNEKLFF
many | 16 | TRBD1 | TRBJ2-3 | TRBV4-1 | TGCGCCAGCAGCCCCCCCGACAGGGTACGCACAGATACGCAGTATTTT | CASSPPDRVRTDTQYF
. | 16 | . | TRBJ2-1 | TRBV9 | TGTGCCAGCAGCGTAGGGCAGGGACATCCCTGGGATGAGCAGTTCTTC | CASSVGQGHPWDEQFF
once | 14 | . | TRBJ1-2 | TRBV20-1 | TGCAGTGCTAGAGATGGCGAGAGTATCTATGGCTACACCTTC | CSARDGESIYGYTF
few | 13 | TRBD1 | TRBJ2-2 | TRBV5-1 | TGCGCCAGCAGCCAGACAGGGACCGGGGAGCTGTTTTTT | CASSQTGTGELFF
many | 14 | TRBD2 | TRBJ2-5 | TRBV9 | TGTGCCAGCAGCTCAGGCTCTAGCGGGGGCCCCATGTACTTC | CASSSGSSGGPMYF
many | 13 | TRBD1 | TRBJ1-5 | TRBV12-3/TRBV12-4 | TGTGCCAGCAGTTGGGACAGCGATCAGCCCCAGCATTTT | CASSWDSDQPQHF
many | 17 | TRBD1 | TRBJ2-1 | TRBV28 | TGTGCCAGCAGTTTATTTGACAGGGGGCTGTCTGGGGATGAGCAGTTCTTC | CASSLFDRGLSGDEQFF
. | 15 | . | TRBJ2-1 | TRBV10-3 | TGTGCCGTCAGTATGCAGGGTACAGACTACAATGAGCAGTTCTTC | CAVSMQGTDYNEQFF
few | 12 | . | TRBJ2-7 | TRBV3-1 | TGTGCCAGCAGCCAGAAAGGGTACGAGCAGTACTTC | CASSQKGYEQYF
many | 14 | . | TRBJ1-2 | TRBV12-3/TRBV12-4 | TGTGCCAGCAGTTCCCGGGACTCCAACTATGGCTACACCTTC | CASSSRDSNYGYTF
. | 13 | . | TRBJ1-1 | TRBV10-3 | TGTGCCATCGGGGCCACAGGGTCCACTGAAGCTTTCTTT | CAIGATGSTEAFF
few | 17 | TRBD2 | TRBJ2-3 | TRBV7-3 | TGTGCCAGCAGCCTAACTAGACTAGCGGCTTACACAGATACGCAGTATTTT | CASSLTRLAAYTDTQYF
many | 15 | . | TRBJ2-1 | TRBV20-1 | TGCAGTGCCGCGAGGGGGAAGAGCTCCTACAATGAGCAGTTCTTC | CSAARGKSSYNEQFF
. | 15 | TRBD2 | TRBJ2-5 | TRBV4-1 | TGCGCCGGCAGCCCTGGACTAGCGGGGGGAGAGACCCAGTACTTC | CAGSPGLAGGETQYF
few | 15 | TRBD2 | TRBJ2-5 | TRBV12-3/TRBV12-4 | TGTGCCAGCAGTTTAGGGGACTACCTCCAAGAGACCCAGTACTTC | CASSLGDYLQETQYF
. | 13 | . | TRBJ2-7 | TRBV20-1 | TGCAGTGCTAGAACAGCAGATTCCTACGAGCAGTACTTC | CSARTADSYEQYF
. | 14 | . | TRBJ1-2 | TRBV6-5 | TGTGCCAGCAGTTACTCACGGTACAGCTATGGCTACACCTTC | CASSYSRYSYGYTF
. | 17 | . | TRBJ1-1 | TRBV12-3/TRBV12-4 | TGTGCCAGCAGTTCCGGCAGGGGTGGGGTCATGAACACTGAAGCTTTCTTT | CASSSGRGGVMNTEAFF
few | 12 | . | TRBJ1-2 | TRBV29-1 | TGCAGCGTTGACGTCAAGGGCTATGGCTACACCTTC | CSVDVKGYGYTF
few | 13 | . | TRBJ2-1 | TRBV20-1 | TGCAGTGCTAGGAGGCAGGGCTACAATGAGCAGTTCTTC | CSARRQGYNEQFF
few | 18 | . | TRBJ1-2 | TRBV10-2 | TGCGCCAGCAGTGAGTCGATTTTGGAGGGGACCCCAGGAGGTGGCTACACCTTC | CASSESILEGTPGGGYTF
. | 16 | TRBD1 | TRBJ2-3 | TRBV6-5 | TGTGCCAGCAGTTACGGTCAGGGGGCTTCGACAGATACGCAGTATTTT | CASSYGQGASTDTQYF
. | 14 | . | TRBJ2-7 | TRBV7-2 | TGTGCCCGCAGCAGAGAGCGGACCTCCTACGAGCAGTACTTC | CARSRERTSYEQYF
. | 17 | . | TRBJ2-3 | TRBV4-3 | TGCGCCAGCAGCCAAGAAGGGGGGGGCCTTAGCGCAGATACGCAGTATTTT | CASSQEGGGLSADTQYF
. | 15 | . | TRBJ2-7 | TRBV27 | TGTGCCAGCAGTTTAGGGGCCTCTCTCTCCTACGAGCAGTACTTC | CASSLGASLSYEQYF
few | 14 | TRBD1 | TRBJ1-2 | TRBV7-9 | TGTGCCAGCAGCTCCGGGACAGATTTATATGGCTACACCTTC | CASSSGTDLYGYTF
few | 13 | TRBD1 | TRBJ1-1 | TRBV28 | TGTGCAGTGGAGTCCCAGGGGGGTTTCGAAGCTTTCTTT | CAVESQGGFEAFF
many | 15 | TRBD1 | TRBJ2-5 | TRBV7-9 | TGTGCCAGCAGCTTAGGACGACAGGGACAAGAGACCCAGTACTTC | CASSLGRQGQETQYF
. | 13 | . | TRBJ2-7 | TRBV2 | TGTGCCAGCACCGGGCCTCCCTCCTACGAGCAGTACTTC | CASTGPPSYEQYF
. | 16 | TRBD1 | TRBJ2-7 | TRBV20-1 | TGCAGTGCTAGAATCCCTGGGACAGGGGGACGCCACGAGCAGTACTTC | CSARIPGTGGRHEQYF
. | 14 | TRBD1 | TRBJ1-6 | TRBV12-3/TRBV12-4 | TGTGCCAGCAGACCCAGGGGGCTGGATTCACCCCTCCACTTT | CASRPRGLDSPLHF
. | 14 | . | TRBJ2-7 | TRBV7-8 | TGTGCCAGCAGCTTACCGGGACTTTCCTACGAGCAGTACTTC | CASSLPGLSYEQYF
. | 15 | TRBD1 | TRBJ1-5 | TRBV12-5 | TGTGCTAGTGGCAAGGGACAGTGTAGCAATCAGCCCCAGCATTTT | CASGKGQCSNQPQHF
once | 13 | TRBD1 | TRBJ2-6 | TRBV14 | TGTGCCAGCAGCCAGGGCGAATTGGACAGGAGGACTTTC | CASSQGELDRRTF
many | 12 | TRBD2 | TRBJ2-1 | TRBV20-1 | TGCAGCAGTTGGCGGGGGGGCAATGAGCAGTTCTTC | CSSWRGGNEQFF
few | 15 | . | TRBJ2-7 | TRBV4-3 | TGCGCCAGCAGCCAAGTCATCGCGGAGTTCTACGAGCAGTACTTC | CASSQVIAEFYEQYF
. | 14 | TRBD1 | TRBJ2-1 | TRBV12-3/TRBV12-4 | TGTGCCAGCAGTTTGGGGACAGGTACAAAGGAGCAGTTCTTC | CASSLGTGTKEQFF
. | 16 | . | TRBJ1-5 | TRBV7-6 | TGTGCCAGCAGCTTAGACCAGGGTGGGGGCAATCAGCCCCAGCATTTT | CASSLDQGGGNQPQHF
. | 13 | . | TRBJ2-5 | TRBV18 | TGTGCCAGCTCACCACTTCAGCAAGAGACCCAGTACTTC | CASSPLQQETQYF
many | 14 | TRBD1 | TRBJ1-2 | TRBV3-1 | TGTGCCAGCAGCCAAGACCGACAGGGGTATGGCTACACCTTC | CASSQDRQGYGYTF
. | 17 | . | TRBJ1-5 | TRBV27 | TGTGCCCGCAGTTTTATCCAGGACACCCAGAACAATCAGCCCCAGCATTTT | CARSFIQDTQNNQPQHF
. | 16 | . | TRBJ2-6 | TRBV18 | TGTGCCAGCTCACCCACCTCGGGCTCTGGGGCCAACGTCCTGACTTTC | CASSPTSGSGANVLTF
many | 12 | . | TRBJ2-1 | TRBV20-1 | TGCAGTGCTAGAGGAAACTACAATGAGCAGTTCTTC | CSARGNYNEQFF
few | 15 | . | TRBJ2-7 | TRBV7-2 | TGTGCCAGCAGCTTAGTTGTCGCAGGCTTCCCGGAGCAGTACTTC | CASSLVVAGFPEQYF